These 10 T cell receptor beta chains were sequenced from one sample in a study of technical replicates of blood from a handful of donors. Measured with immunoSEQ multiplex PCR; TCRdb has only the in-frame clones, and not every one. The sample includes just over 60,000 clones, 80% to 90% of them seen just once. Sequencing used PBMCs. These receptors originate from a human donor in good health. Some clones in this sample may be carry-over from other donors' samples.

The V and J genes are TRBV6-5 and TRBJ1-2; no firm D call. Germline lookup yields CDR1 MNHEY and CDR2 SVGAGI. The ends were cut back, 7 bases at V and 8 bases at J, with 17 bases in the middle. This CDR3 is 13 amino acids long. The CDR3 loop is CASMEGLGLGYTF. In nucleotides, the CDR3 is TGTGCCAGCATGGAGGGATTAGGCCTCGGCTACACCTTC.

This clone was seen just once. The chain combines TRBV6-1 with TRBJ2-3, with D unresolved. Germline V lookup: CDR1 MNHNS, CDR2 SASEGT. This CDR3 comprises 13 residues. V lost 7 bases and J lost 2, with 10 bases in between. In DNA form, the CDR3 reads TGTGCCAGCAAATCAGAATACACAGATACGCAGTATTTT. Protein: CASKSEYTDTQYF.

This clone came up once. Written as DNA, the CDR3 is TGTGCCAGCAGACCGGGGACAGCTGGAAACACCATATATTTT. It codes for CASRPGTAGNTIYF. This chain joins TRBV6-5 and TRBJ1-3; 7 bases agree with TRBD1. The CDR3 loop spans 14 amino acids. After removal of 6 bases from V and 2 bases from J, the junction contained 4 bases not matched to a gene. Per the germline V gene, CDR1 is MNHEY and CDR2 is SVGAGI.

V and J are TRBV7-2 and TRBJ2-7; 13 bases match TRBD2. V shed 6 bases and J 5 bases; nucleotides not matched to a gene: 1. CDR3 length: 13 amino acids. The germline V gene encodes CDR1 SGHTA and CDR2 FQGNSA. CDR3 DNA: TGTGCCAGCAGACTAGCGGGAGGGAACGAGCAGTACTTC. Its translation: CASRLAGGNEQYF.

The V call is TRBV7-9, the J call TRBJ1-1; TRBD1 might be the D (5 bases). The V end lost 2 bases, the J end lost 1 base, and 17 bases lay between the germline ends. The CDR3 sequence is 17 residues long. Germline V lookup: CDR1 SEHNR, CDR2 FQNEAQ (reference sequence). Here the CDR3 DNA reads TGTGCCAGCAGCTTAATGGACTTGGGACTCCAGAACACTGAAGCTTTCTTT. Translating it yields CASSLMDLGLQNTEAFF. The full variable domain, completed using reference TRBV7-9 and TRBJ1-1, is DTGVSQNPRHKITKRGQNVTFRCDPISEHNRLYWYRQTLGQGPEFLTYFQNEAQLEKSRLLSDRFSAERPKGSFSTLEIQRTEQGDSAMYLCASSLMDLGLQNTEAFFGQGTRLTVV.

The chain has TRBV5-8 and TRBJ1-5; 8 bases line up with TRBD1. The V gene's germline CDR1 is SGHTS and CDR2 YDEGEE. The CDR3 loop spans 15 amino acids. V lost 4 bases and J lost 0; bases outside the gene matches: 3. CDR3 nucleotide sequence: TGTGCCAGCAGCCGGGGACAGGTTAGCAATCAGCCCCAGCATTTT. Residues: CASSRGQVSNQPQHF. Based on the CDR3 plus reference TRBV5-8 and TRBJ1-5, the full variable domain is EAGVTQSPTHLIKTRGQQATLRCSPISGHTSVYWYQQALGLGLQFLLWYDEGEERNRGNFPPRFSGRQFPNYSSELNVNALELEDSALYLCASSRGQVSNQPQHFGDGTRLSIL.

V and J are TRBV5-4 and TRBJ1-6; D gene uncertain. Germline CDR1 is SGHNT and CDR2 is YYREEE (reference sequence). Trimming removed 4 bases at V and 0 bases at J, with 11 bases between. The CDR3 spans 16 residues. The DNA of the CDR3 is TGTGCCAGCAGCCGATCGGAGGGCTCCTATAATTCACCCCTCCACTTT. Translation gives CASSRSEGSYNSPLHF.

This chain connects TRBV4-3 to TRBJ2-7; D possibly corresponds to TRBD1 (6 bases). Germline-derived CDR1 and CDR2 are LGHNA and YSLEER. This CDR3 has 14 residues. Trimming stripped 1 base from V and 1 base from J, with 8 bases between. CDR3 residues: CASSQGTESYEQYF. The DNA for the CDR3 is TGCGCCAGCAGCCAAGGGACAGAATCCTACGAGCAGTACTTC.

The V call is TRBV10-2, the J call TRBJ1-2; perhaps TRBD1 as D (6 bases). This CDR3 comprises 15 residues. Germline V gene data show CDR1 as WSHSY and CDR2 as SAAADI. V was shortened by 8 bases and J by 2 bases, with 18 bases between the two germline ends. As DNA, the CDR3 is TGCGCCAGCCGCGACAATACAGGGAACAACTATGGCTACACCTTC. It codes for CASRDNTGNNYGYTF.

This chain uses TRBV7-2 with TRBJ2-1; D remains ambiguous. This CDR3 has 13 amino acids. V was shortened by 5 bases and J by 10 bases, with 15 bases between the two germline ends. CDR1 is SGHTA, CDR2 FQGNSA, per germline. The CDR3 is CASSILDGGEQFF. As DNA, the CDR3 is TGTGCCAGCAGCATCCTTGATGGCGGAGAGCAGTTCTTC. The full variable domain, with the rest looked up from reference TRBV7-2 and TRBJ2-1, is GAGVSQSPSNKVTEKGKDVELRCDPISGHTALYWYRQSLGQGLEFLIYFQGNSAPDKSGLPSDRFSAERTGGSVSTLTIQRTQQEDSAVYLCASSILDGGEQFFGPGTRLTVL.